Listed here are 6 T cell receptor beta chains from one sample, sequenced in a study of CD8+ T cells in alopecia areata. Following extraction, RNA underwent reverse transcription to cDNA, which served as the sequencing template. Assay used: immunoSEQ multiplex PCR; TCRdb lists only in-frame clones, some missing. Singletons are absent from the sample, which has about 110,000 clones. The sample was lesional skin. Receptors originate from a C3H/HeJ mouse with alopecia areata. The strain's MHC: H2-k.

Note on this clone: Germline and genes here are mouse. This CDR3 is CTCSADRGQGAERLFF. Partial CDR3 DNA: TGCACCTGCAGTGCAGATAGGGGACAGGGAGCCGAA. This sequence joins TRBV1 and TRBJ1-4; 9 nucleotides line up with TRBD1. The CDR3 is cut off 4 residues early in the read; its end comes from the germline J gene. The CDR3 consists of 16 residues. Germline CDR1 and CDR2: NSQYPW and LRSPGD (reference sequence).

This clone was counted a few times. Gene names refer to mouse genes. The read comes to an end 4 residues before the CDR3 does, leaving the germline J gene to fill in the end. The rearrangement links TRBV16 to TRBJ2-2; 11 bases fit TRBD1. The germline V gene encodes CDR1 SGHSA and CDR2 FRNQAP. This CDR3 spans 16 amino acids. Losses at the gene ends were 5 bases for V and 3 bases for J; bases not matched to a gene: 5. CDR3 residues: CASSPRTGGDTGQLYF. The sequenced CDR3 bases are TGTGCAAGCAGCCCCCGGACAGGGGGCGACACCGGG.

As concerns this clone: Germline and genes: mouse. Read data end 4 residues before the CDR3 end; the end is taken from the germline J gene. The V call is TRBV13-1, the J call TRBJ1-2; D is uncertain. Germline V gene data show CDR1 as NSHNY and CDR2 as SYGAGN. V lost 2 bases and J 0 bases, leaving 8 bases between the germline ends. The CDR3 length is 14 residues. This chain's CDR3 is CASSELVANSDYTF. CDR3 bases read: TGTGCCAGCAGTGAACTGGTAGCAAACTCC.

The table lists this clone with a few counts. The genes are named according to mouse. The CDR3 is cut off 4 residues early in the read; its end comes from the germline J gene. The chain couples TRBV13-2 to TRBJ2-2; no definite D call. The V gene's germline CDR1 is NNHNN and CDR2 SYGAGS (reference sequence). The CDR3 has 14 residues. Trimming shortened V by 0 bases and J by 2 bases, and 5 bases separated the two germline ends. The CDR3 region is CASGDAVNTGQLYF. The CDR3 DNA, read in part, is TGTGCCAGCGGTGATGCTGTGAACACCGGG.

This clone has ten or more counts. Gene names refer to mouse genes. The read comes to an end 4 residues before the CDR3 does, leaving the germline J gene to fill in the end. This sequence joins TRBV19 and TRBJ2-7; maybe TRBD1 (6 bases). V lost 1 base and J 0 bases, leaving 11 bases between the germline ends. CDR3 size: 15 residues. In germline, CDR1 is FNHDT, CDR2 SITEND (reference sequence). CDR3 in amino acids: CASSILGQSSYEQYF. The CDR3 DNA, read in part, is TGTGCCAGCAGTATATTGGGACAAAGCTCCTAT.

Notes on this clone: Genes and germline come from the mouse. The DNA ends 4 residues before the CDR3 does, and the rest of the CDR3 is filled in from the germline J gene. The genes are TRBV13-1 and TRBJ1-1; 8 bases align to TRBD1. The length of the CDR3 is 15 residues. With 2 bases clipped from V and 2 bases from J, the junction kept 5 bases outside the gene matches. Germline V gene lookup returns CDR1 NSHNY and CDR2 SYGAGN. CDR3 amino acids: CASSDQGAPNTEVFF. The covered CDR3 bases are TGTGCCAGCAGTGACCAGGGGGCCCCTAACACA.